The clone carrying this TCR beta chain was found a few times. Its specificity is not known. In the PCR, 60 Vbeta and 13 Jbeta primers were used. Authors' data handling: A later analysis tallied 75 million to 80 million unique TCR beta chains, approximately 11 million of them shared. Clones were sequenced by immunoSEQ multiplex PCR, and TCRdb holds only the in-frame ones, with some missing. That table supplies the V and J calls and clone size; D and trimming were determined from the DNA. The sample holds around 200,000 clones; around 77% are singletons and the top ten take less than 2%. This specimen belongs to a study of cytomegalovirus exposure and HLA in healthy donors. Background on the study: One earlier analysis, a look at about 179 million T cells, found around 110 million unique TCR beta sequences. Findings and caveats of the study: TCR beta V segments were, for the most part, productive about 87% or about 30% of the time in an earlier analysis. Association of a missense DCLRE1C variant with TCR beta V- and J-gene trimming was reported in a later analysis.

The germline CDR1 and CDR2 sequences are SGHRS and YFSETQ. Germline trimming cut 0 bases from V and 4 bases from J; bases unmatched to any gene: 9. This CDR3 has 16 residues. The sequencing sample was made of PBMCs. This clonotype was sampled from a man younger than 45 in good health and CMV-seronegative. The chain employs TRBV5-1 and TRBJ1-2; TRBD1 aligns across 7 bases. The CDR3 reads CASSLGLQGPLYGYTF. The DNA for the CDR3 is TGCGCCAGCAGCTTGGGACTACAGGGGCCCCTCTATGGCTACACCTTC.